The count of the clone carrying this T cell receptor beta chain is one. The data were taken from a study of blood T cell repertoires in COVID-19. Across the whole study: Acute and convalescent COVID-19 specimens originated in the United States, Italy and Spain. The analysed material was cDNA or gDNA that came from T cells, B-cell-depleted T cells, or PBMCs.

The data were produced by immunoSEQ multiplex PCR, yet TCRdb's version contains in-frame clones alone and is incomplete. The sample contains over 120,000 clones, over 60% of which appear only once. Donors of Cohort 3 who recovered were those that had two negative PCRs, clearance, or symptom resolution. Germline CDR1 SGHRS, CDR2 YFSETQ. This CDR3 contains 13 residues. The V end lost 0 bases, the J end lost 6 bases, and 6 bases lay between the germline ends. V is TRBV5-1 and J is TRBJ1-4; D is uncertain. The clonotype comes from a woman between 45 and 60 years old who had recovered from COVID-19. The sequencing sample was made of PBMCs or T cells enriched from blood (not recorded which). DNA of the CDR3: TGCGCCAGCAGCTTGGCTGAGCATGAAAAACTGTTTTTT. Residues: CASSLAEHEKLFF.